This T cell receptor (beta chain) was captured in a study of blood T cell repertoires in COVID-19. Across the study: In each case, the material was cDNA or gDNA derived from T cells, B-cell-depleted T cells, or PBMCs.

This clone was recorded once. Sequencing was performed with immunoSEQ multiplex PCR; in TCRdb, only in-frame clones are kept and a portion is missing. Of some 140,000 clones listed, 88% are singletons. This CDR3 is 15 amino acids long. This clonotype originated in a man aged 65-85 years with active COVID-19. The chain carries TRBV12-1 and TRBJ2-5; TRBD2, the D gene given by the table, was not confirmed from the DNA. TRBV12-1 is given as a pseudogene. Sequencing was carried out using peripheral blood. The CDR3 DNA reads TGTGCCAGCAGCTTTATAAGGACTAGGCAAGAGACCCAGTACTTC. It translates to CASSFIRTRQETQYF.